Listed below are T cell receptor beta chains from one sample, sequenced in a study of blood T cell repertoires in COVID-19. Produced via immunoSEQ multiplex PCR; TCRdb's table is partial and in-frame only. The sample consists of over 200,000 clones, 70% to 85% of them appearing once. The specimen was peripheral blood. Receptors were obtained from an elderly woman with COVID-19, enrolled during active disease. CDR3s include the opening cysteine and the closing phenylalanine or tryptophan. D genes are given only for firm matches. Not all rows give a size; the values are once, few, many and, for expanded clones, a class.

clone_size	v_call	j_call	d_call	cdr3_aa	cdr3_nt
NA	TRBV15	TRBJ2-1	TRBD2	CATSKRGTAANEQFF	TGTGCCACCAGCAAGCGGGGCACGGCGGCCAATGAGCAGTTCTTC
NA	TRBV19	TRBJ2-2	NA	CASSTGVRAAGELFF	TGTGCCAGTAGTACCGGGGTCCGGGCCGCCGGGGAGCTGTTTTTT
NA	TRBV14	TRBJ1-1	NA	CASSTLSGGGGTEAFF	TGTGCCAGCAGCACCCTCTCCGGCGGGGGAGGGACTGAAGCTTTCTTT
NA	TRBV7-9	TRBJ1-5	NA	CASSPLPGSNQPQHF	TGTGCCAGCAGCCCTCTACCAGGTTCCAATCAGCCCCAGCATTTT
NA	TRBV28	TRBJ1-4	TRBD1	CASRGQGREKLFF	TGTGCCAGCAGGGGACAGGGACGGGAAAAACTGTTTTTT
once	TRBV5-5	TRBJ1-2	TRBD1	CASVKDPSLQGKHTF	TGTGCCAGCGTTAAAGACCCGAGCCTACAGGGGAAACACACCTTC
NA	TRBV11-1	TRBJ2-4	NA	CASSLGQGEDIQYF	TGTGCCAGCAGCTTAGGGCAGGGGGAGGACATTCAGTACTTC
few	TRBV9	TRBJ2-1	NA	CASSTWDFSYNEQFF	TGTGCCAGCAGCACCTGGGACTTCTCCTACAATGAGCAGTTCTTC
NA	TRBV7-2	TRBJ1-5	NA	CASSSQGNWQPQHF	TGTGCCAGCAGCTCGCAGGGGAATTGGCAGCCCCAGCATTTT
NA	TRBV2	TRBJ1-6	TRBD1	CASVGQGNSPLHF	TGTGCCAGCGTTGGACAGGGGAATTCACCCCTCCACTTT
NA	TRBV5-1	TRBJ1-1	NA	CASSQRGGTEAFF	TGCGCCAGCAGTCAAAGAGGCGGCACTGAAGCTTTCTTT
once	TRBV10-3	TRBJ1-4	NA	CAISESSATNEKLFF	TGTGCCATCAGTGAGTCGTCCGCAACTAATGAAAAACTGTTTTTT
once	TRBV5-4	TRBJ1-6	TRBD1	CASSFMTGGMDSPLHF	TGTGCCAGCAGCTTCATGACAGGGGGTATGGATTCACCCCTCCACTTT
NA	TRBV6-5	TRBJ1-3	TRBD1	CASGRDQGVGNTIYF	TGTGCCAGCGGGCGAGACCAGGGGGTGGGAAACACCATATATTTT
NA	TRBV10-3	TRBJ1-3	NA	CAISARADTIYF	TGTGCCATCAGTGCCCGCGCGGACACCATATATTTT
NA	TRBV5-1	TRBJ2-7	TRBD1	CASRVEGADEQYF	TGCGCCAGCAGGGTCGAGGGGGCGGACGAGCAGTACTTC
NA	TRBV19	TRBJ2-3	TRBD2	CASSNFYSNLAGAQNTQYF	TGTGCCAGTAGTAATTTTTACTCGAACTTAGCGGGAGCACAAAATACGCAGTATTTT
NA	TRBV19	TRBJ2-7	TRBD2	CASSIGPSGKYEQYF	TGTGCCAGTAGTATAGGTCCTAGCGGGAAGTACGAGCAGTACTTC
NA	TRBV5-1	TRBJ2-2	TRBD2	CASSLAQLAGVNTGELFF	TGCGCCAGCAGCTTGGCCCAACTAGCGGGAGTTAACACCGGGGAGCTGTTTTTT
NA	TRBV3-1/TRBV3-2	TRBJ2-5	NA	CASSQGALETQYF	TGTGCCAGCAGCCAAGGGGCATTGGAGACCCAGTACTTC
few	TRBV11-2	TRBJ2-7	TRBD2	CASSTRTSGGNEQYF	TGTGCCAGCAGCACCCGGACTAGCGGGGGAAACGAGCAGTACTTC
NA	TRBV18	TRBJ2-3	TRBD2	CASWGGPSTDTQYF	TGTGCCAGCTGGGGGGGACCCAGCACAGATACGCAGTATTTT
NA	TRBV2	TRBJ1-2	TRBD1	CASSPGQGVSGYTF	TGTGCCAGCAGTCCGGGACAGGGAGTTAGTGGCTACACCTTC
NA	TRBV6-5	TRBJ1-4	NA	CASSSQGSPHEKLFF	TGTGCCAGCAGTTCCCAGGGAAGCCCCCATGAAAAACTGTTTTTT
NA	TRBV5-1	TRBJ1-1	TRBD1	CASSTTGTGVNTEAFF	TGCGCCAGCAGCACCACCGGGACAGGAGTGAACACTGAAGCTTTCTTT
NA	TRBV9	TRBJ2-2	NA	CASTSGVSAGELFF	TGTGCCAGCACCTCGGGGGTGAGCGCCGGGGAGCTGTTTTTT